Listed here is a single T cell receptor beta chain. Its antigen remains unknown. The record originates from a study of identifying expanded T cells in peripheral blood. Study results and limitations: Across healthy donors, higher total template counts meant significantly greater roughly 2-week count variance. Technical replicates showed about 1.1 changed clones; two weeks 15 to 20; four weeks 19.

Germline V CDR1 and CDR2: SGHAT, FQDESV (reference sequence). The CDR3 covers 19 residues. J lost 7 bases, V lost 2 bases, and 11 bases had no gene match. Only in-frame clones appear in the TCRdb table, and some are missing; sequencing was by immunoSEQ multiplex PCR. This table has tens of thousands of clones, 80% to 85% appearing once. Collection occurred without any documented infections or immune events in donors. Sequenced input: blood. The TCR originated in a person aged 18 to 75 in good health. This chain connects TRBV11-1 to TRBJ2-1; 16 bases align to TRBD2. This CDR3 is CASSLQPGLAGGGLNEQFF. The CDR3 bases are TGTGCCAGCAGCTTACAGCCGGGACTAGCGGGAGGGGGCCTTAATGAGCAGTTCTTC.